This note documents a single T cell receptor beta chain sequence. MiXCR, applied by TCRdb to the PCR reads, yields one record per CDR3 protein. The sample consists of tens of thousands of distinct CDR3 sequences, approximately 51% of them appearing once. This sample was included in a study of CDR3 diversity in severe acne. The germline gives CDR1 KGHDR, CDR2 SFDVKD. The CDR3 extends over 15 amino acids. Trimming took 3 bases from V and 3 from J, leaving 13 bases between them. Specimen: blood. The chain combines TRBV24-1 with TRBJ2-5; D is uncertain. The clonotype comes from a male donor in good health, without acne. The CDR3 DNA sequence: TGTGCCACCAGTGATGCTGCCAGGATAGAAGAGACCCAGTACTTC. Its protein is CATSDAARIEETQYF.